Described below is a single T cell receptor beta chain sequence and its context. Its antigen is not known. This entry comes from a study of cytomegalovirus exposure and HLA in healthy donors. Study information: Most donors, more than 80% of roughly 400 genotyped, fell in the Caucasian-associated ancestry cluster. Findings and limits, study-wide: A prior analysis recorded that most TCR beta V segments were productive about 90% or about 30% of the time.

CDR3 length: 9 amino acids. CDR1 is MNHNY and CDR2 is SVGAGI in the germline V gene (reference sequence). Trimming cost V 11 bases and J 7 bases, with 8 bases left between them. It was healthy bone marrow donors who served as donors. Whereas donors were nominally healthy upon sampling, unrecorded immune exposures were probable. The PCR contained 60 Vbeta and 13 Jbeta primers. The protocol was immunoSEQ multiplex PCR, while the TCRdb copy is restricted to in-frame clones and leaves out a portion. Of 55,000 to 75,000 clones listed, approximately 81% are singletons. The sequencing sample was made of PBMCs. The V gene is TRBV6-6, the J gene TRBJ1-2, with D maybe TRBD1 (5 bases). This clonotype originated in a woman under 40 in good health and CMV-seropositive. This CDR3 reads CASGSGYTF. CDR3 coding DNA: TGTGCCTCAGGGTCTGGCTACACCTTC.